This TCR beta chain was recovered during a study of early T cells in non-severe SARS-CoV-2 infection. In the study overall: The authors sequenced bulk RNA from unsorted whole blood, leaving chains unpaired. Study observations and caveats: A preference for anti-spike CD8 responses marked VDJdb matching, which missed private and CD4 specificities.

The germline CDR1 and CDR2 sequences are SGHTA and FQGNSA. The CDR3 totals 15 residues. The V and J ends lost 1 base and 0 bases respectively, with 7 bases between them. TCRdb called the 5' RACE reads again in MiXCR, with one record for every CDR3 protein. The table lists more than 25,000 distinct CDR3 sequences, around 5.7% of them singletons. This clonotype turned up a few times. Its antigen remains unidentified. The TCR originated in an adult who was a healthcare worker with PCR-confirmed SARS-CoV-2 infection or an uninfected control (not recorded which). The chain couples TRBV7-2 to TRBJ2-1, with D uncertain. The sequenced sample consisted of whole blood. In nucleotides, the CDR3 is TGTGCCAGCAGCTTAGACCTGAGCTCCTACAATGAGCAGTTCTTC. It codes for CASSLDLSSYNEQFF.